Below, 25 T cell receptor beta chains from the same sample are listed, as sequenced in a study of immune characteristics of hereditary and idiopathic chronic pancreatitis. Here immunoSEQ multiplex PCR was the method, and the copy in TCRdb shows in-frame clones only, minus some. There are fewer than 10,000 clones in the sample; roughly 80% occur only once, and 14% lies in the top ten. Chronic pancreatitis tissue was collected during total pancreatectomy with islet autotransplantation. Sample: pancreas tissue with idiopathic chronic pancreatitis. Every receptor here comes from a human donor with chronic pancreatitis.

This clone has only one observation. The CDR3, as DNA: TGTGCCAGCAGCTTAGGGACAGCCTACGAGCAGTACGTC. It is translated as CASSLGTAYEQYV. The rearrangement links TRBV7-8 to TRBJ2-7; a weak D match, TRBD1 (6 bases). V was shortened by 1 base and J by 2 bases, with 6 bases between the two germline ends. This CDR3 spans 13 amino acids. In germline, CDR1 is SGHVS, CDR2 FQNEAQ.

This clone was picked up one time. This chain connects TRBV9 to TRBJ2-2; D perhaps matches TRBD2 (6 bases). Trimming pared 0 bases from V and 0 bases from J, leaving 6 bases between. The germline CDR1 and CDR2 sequences are SGDLS and YYNGEE. This CDR3 has 15 residues. The CDR3 here is CASSVGLANTGELFF. CDR3 nucleotide sequence: TGTGCCAGCAGCGTAGGACTAGCGAACACCGGGGAGCTGTTTTTT.

V and J are TRBV4-3 and TRBJ2-5, with unresolved D. The CDR3 loop spans 14 amino acids. Looked up from germline, CDR1 is LGHNA and CDR2 is YSLEER. V was clipped by 4 bases and J by 1 base, with 10 bases between them. CDR3 residues: CASSLGRSQETQYF. In nucleotides, the CDR3 is TGCGCCAGCAGCCTGGGCAGAAGCCAAGAGACCCAGTACTTC.

The chain links TRBV6-2 or TRBV6-3 to TRBJ1-5; 8 bases map to TRBD1. J lost 5 bases, V lost 5 bases, and 8 bases had no gene match. This CDR3 has 15 amino acids. From germline, CDR1 is MNHEY and CDR2 SVGEGT. This CDR3 reads CASSPTGGGHQPQHF. CDR3 DNA: TGTGCCAGCAGTCCAACAGGGGGAGGCCATCAGCCCCAGCATTTT.

The CDR3 nucleotides are TGTGCCAGCAGGATATCACAGGGAGGGGGCTATGGCTACACCTTC. It codes for CASRISQGGGYGYTF. V gene TRBV6-6 combines with J gene TRBJ1-2, with TRBD1 as a possible D gene (6 bases). The CDR3 totals 15 residues. V lost 6 bases, J lost 4 bases, and 18 bases lay in between. Germline V gene sequence: CDR1 MNHNY, CDR2 SVGAGI (reference sequence).

The V gene is TRBV19, the J gene TRBJ1-5; D may be TRBD1 (5 bases). Germline lookup yields CDR1 LNHDA and CDR2 SQIVND (reference sequence). The CDR3 has 13 amino acids. V was clipped by 4 bases and J by 7 bases, with 11 bases between them. The CDR3 nucleotides are TGTGCCAGTAGTACTCGACAGCACCAGCCCCAGCATTTT. The encoded protein is CASSTRQHQPQHF.

The chain carries TRBV29-1 and TRBJ2-7, with TRBD2 matching over 9 bases. CDR1 is SQVTM and CDR2 is ANQGSEA in the germline V gene. With V trimmed by 5 bases and J by 1 base, 0 bases remained unmatched. The CDR3 has 12 residues. The CDR3 loop reads CSVLAGSYEQYF. The CDR3 region has the DNA TGCAGCGTTCTAGCGGGGTCCTACGAGCAGTACTTC.

This clone appeared a few times. The chain couples TRBV5-4 to TRBJ2-3; D is uncertain. Germline V gene data show CDR1 as SGHNT and CDR2 as YYREEE (reference sequence). Trimming shortened V by 6 bases and J by 6 bases, and 17 bases separated the two germline ends. The CDR3 has 14 residues. The CDR3 coding sequence is TGTGCCAGCACCCAGGAGAGTGCGATGGATACGCAGTATTTT. Translation: CASTQESAMDTQYF.

The chain carries TRBV15 and TRBJ1-3; D is ambiguous. CDR3 length: 15 residues. V lost 0 bases, J lost 4 bases, and 10 bases lay in between. Germline lookup yields CDR1 LNHNV and CDR2 YYDKDF (reference sequence). The CDR3 here is CATSRDPLSGNTIYF. Here the CDR3 DNA reads TGTGCCACCAGCAGAGACCCCCTCTCCGGAAACACCATATATTTT.

The J gene is TRBJ2-3, the V gene TRBV2; TRBD1 agrees at 10 bases. The CDR3 contains 16 residues. Germline assignment: CDR1 SNHLY and CDR2 FYNNEI. The V gene end was trimmed by 3 bases and the J gene end by 3 bases; junction bases not matched to a gene: 6. Here the CDR3 DNA reads TGTGCCAGCAGTGAGCCCAGGACAGGGGGGACAGATACGCAGTATTTT. It yields the protein CASSEPRTGGTDTQYF. Full variable domain (missing parts from reference TRBV2 and TRBJ2-3): EPEVTQTPSHQVTQMGQEVILRCVPISNHLYFYWYRQILGQKVEFLVSFYNNEISEKSEIFDDQFSVERPDGSNFTLKIRSTKLEDSAMYFCASSEPRTGGTDTQYFGPGTRLTVL.

The chain recombines TRBV28 with TRBJ2-3, with D perhaps TRBD1 or TRBD2 (5 bases each). The germline CDR1 and CDR2 sequences are MDHEN and SYDVKM. This CDR3 is 14 amino acids long. V lost 4 bases and J lost 8, with 16 bases in between. The DNA of the CDR3 is TGTGCCAGCAGTTCCGGGGCGCCACCAAGTACGCAGTATTTT. Residues: CASSSGAPPSTQYF.

V usage is TRBV7-2 and J usage is TRBJ2-5; weak D call: TRBD2 (5 bases). The last part of the DNA fits TRBJ2-7 better; the J call may be wrong. In germline, CDR1 is SGHTA, CDR2 FQGNSA. The CDR3 runs 15 residues. CDR3 loop: CASSPWGAALYEQYF. CDR3 nucleotide sequence: TGTGCCAGCAGCCCGTGGGGAGCGGCTCTTTACGAGCAGTACTTC.

V usage is TRBV25-1 and J usage is TRBJ1-5; D may be TRBD1 (5 bases). The V and J ends lost 3 bases and 3 bases respectively, with 12 bases between them. The germline CDR1 and CDR2 sequences are MGHDK and SYGVNS. The CDR3 length is 15 residues. In DNA, the CDR3 is TGTGCCAGCAGTGATACAGGACAAAACAATCAGCCCCAGCATTTT. This gives the protein CASSDTGQNNQPQHF.

The chain uses TRBV19 and TRBJ1-6; D uncertain. Germline CDR1 is LNHDA and CDR2 is SQIVND (reference sequence). V lost 5 bases and J 10 bases, leaving 15 bases between the germline ends. CDR3 length: 14 amino acids. The CDR3 nucleotides read TGTGCCAGTAGTCGGCAGCCTGCAACATCACCCCTCCACTTT. Translation gives CASSRQPATSPLHF.

The chain has TRBV5-6 and TRBJ1-3, with TRBD1 as a possible D gene (6 bases). CDR3 length: 15 residues. Germline loops: CDR1 SGHDT, CDR2 YYEEEE. V was pared by 1 base and J by 2 bases, with 10 bases between. The CDR3 reads CASSLSGAPGNTIYF. The CDR3, as DNA: TGTGCCAGCAGCTTGTCGGGGGCCCCTGGAAACACCATATATTTT.

V and J are TRBV15 and TRBJ2-7; D may be TRBD1 (6 bases). This CDR3 has 17 residues. V gave up 1 base and J gave up 7 bases, with 23 bases separating them. Germline CDR1 is LNHNV and CDR2 is YYDKDF (reference sequence). The CDR3 DNA reads TGTGCCACCAGCAGAGTACAGGGCTGGGGGCGGACGCGGGAGCAGTACTTC. Amino acids: CATSRVQGWGRTREQYF.

V usage is TRBV12-3 or TRBV12-4 and J usage is TRBJ1-5; the D is unclear. Deletions cut 3 bases from V and 4 bases from J, with 7 bases between. This CDR3 has 13 amino acids. The CDR3 DNA reads TGTGCCAGCAGTTTTAACAAAAATCAGCCCCAGCATTTT. It is translated as CASSFNKNQPQHF.

This clone was found a few times. The V call is TRBV18, the J call TRBJ1-2; no reliable D call. Germline CDR1 and CDR2: KGHSH and LQKENI. Trimming shortened V by 6 bases and J by 3 bases, and 14 bases separated the two germline ends. This CDR3 spans 14 amino acids. Here the CDR3 DNA reads TGTGCCAGCTCCCACGGGCAGCTAGACTATGGCTACACCTTC. Amino acids: CASSHGQLDYGYTF.

V gene TRBV3-1 (or the pseudogene TRBV3-2) combines with J gene TRBJ2-7, with 9 positions matching TRBD2. The trim removed 3 bases at V and 1 base at J, leaving 7 bases unmatched. Germline V gene sequence: CDR1 LGHDT, CDR2 YNNKEL (reference sequence). CDR3 length equals 16 residues. In DNA form, the CDR3 reads TGTGCCAGCAGCCAGAAGCGGGGGGCCATATCCTACGAGCAGTACTTC. Translated: CASSQKRGAISYEQYF.

The chain has TRBV2 and TRBJ1-4; no reliable D call. With 2 bases removed from V and 2 bases from J, the gap between germline ends came to 9 bases. Germline V gene sequence: CDR1 SNHLY, CDR2 FYNNEI. The CDR3 runs 15 residues. The CDR3 nucleotides are TGTGCCAGCAGTGAACGACTAGCCACTAATGAAAAACTGTTTTTT. Protein sequence: CASSERLATNEKLFF.

The chain is built from TRBV6-2 or TRBV6-3 and TRBJ2-5, with 11 bases aligning to TRBD2. Germline trimming cut 3 bases from V and 10 bases from J; bases unmatched to any gene: 10. The V gene's germline CDR1 is MNHEY and CDR2 SVGEGT. There are 15 residues in the CDR3. The CDR3 DNA sequence: TGTGCCAGCAGTTATTTTAGCGGGGGGGCCGGGAACCAGTACTTC. Translated: CASSYFSGGAGNQYF.

V is TRBV7-8 and J is TRBJ2-5, with D possibly TRBD2 on 6 matching bases. Germline V lookup: CDR1 SGHVS, CDR2 FQNEAQ. Trimming pared 1 base from V and 3 bases from J, leaving 18 bases between. This CDR3 contains 17 residues. CDR3 in amino acids: CASSLGRVGTLKETQYF. The CDR3 region has the DNA TGTGCCAGCAGCTTAGGCCGAGTCGGGACTTTAAAAGAGACCCAGTACTTC.

The chain combines TRBV5-1 with TRBJ2-1; no clear D gene. Germline CDR1 reads SGHRS; CDR2 reads YFSETQ. The length of the CDR3 is 14 residues. V shed 3 bases and J shed 6 bases, with 13 bases lying between them. The CDR3 protein is CASSSFLQFNEQFF. The CDR3 DNA sequence: TGCGCCAGCAGCTCATTCTTACAGTTCAATGAGCAGTTCTTC.

The sample holds a few counts of this clone. The chain employs TRBV6-5 and TRBJ2-3; D unresolved. Per the germline V gene, CDR1 is MNHEY and CDR2 is SVGAGI. Trimming pared 0 bases from V and 2 bases from J, leaving 3 bases between. The CDR3 runs to 13 residues. CDR3 sequence reads: CASSYSPTDTQYF. CDR3 DNA: TGTGCCAGCAGTTACTCCCCCACAGATACGCAGTATTTT.

This rearrangement joins TRBV10-3 to TRBJ2-6, with D uncertain. This CDR3 has 18 residues. Germline V lookup: CDR1 ENHRY, CDR2 SYGVKD. V lost 6 bases and J lost 3, with 21 bases in between. The CDR3 is CAISLESGILFGANVLTF. The CDR3 DNA reads TGTGCCATCAGCCTAGAGTCCGGCATTTTGTTTGGGGCCAACGTCCTGACTTTC.